These 30 T cell receptor beta chains share one sample of origin, sequenced in a study of T cell repertoires in cytomegalovirus infection. TCRdb itself ran the reads through MiXCR, one entry per CDR3 protein. The table has some 680,000 distinct CDR3 sequences, roughly 36% seen once. Sequencing used PBMCs. These receptors were obtained from a human donor in good health (CMV status not recorded). Some clones in this sample may be carry-over from other donors' samples.

The chain carries TRBV28 and TRBJ1-4, with 7 bases identical to TRBD1. Germline V gene data show CDR1 as MDHEN and CDR2 as SYDVKM. The trim removed 5 bases at V and 5 bases at J, leaving 8 bases unmatched. The CDR3 length is 15 residues. The CDR3 sequence is CASSVYRGGNEKLFF. The CDR3 bases are TGTGCCAGCAGTGTCTACAGGGGAGGGAATGAAAAACTGTTTTTT.

This chain connects TRBV5-5 to TRBJ2-7; 8 bases align to TRBD2. This CDR3 has 16 amino acids. The V gene's germline CDR1 is SGHKS and CDR2 YYEKEE (reference sequence). Trimming cost V 4 bases and J 0 bases; bases outside gene matches: 9. The CDR3 DNA follows: TGTGCCAGCAGCCCCGAACTAGCGGTTCCCTCCTACGAGCAGTACTTC. Its protein is CASSPELAVPSYEQYF.

This clonotype was counted a few times. The chain uses TRBV12-3 or TRBV12-4 and TRBJ1-4; D possibly corresponds to TRBD1 (5 bases). CDR3 length equals 13 residues. The V end lost 3 bases, the J end lost 11 bases, and 13 bases lay between the germline ends. CDR3 amino acids: CASSLSGTGKLFF. In nucleotides, the CDR3 is TGTGCCAGCAGTTTGTCCGGGACGGGCAAACTGTTTTTT.

This clonotype was observed a few times. The chain employs TRBV23-1 and TRBJ1-4; TRBD1 is a possible D gene (6 bases). TRBV23-1 is an open reading frame whose function is uncertain. The CDR3 is made up of 15 amino acids. V lost 0 bases to trimming and J lost 4 bases, with 9 bases between them. The CDR3 DNA is TGCGCCAGCAGTCAATCGGGACACTTTAATGAAAAACTGTTTTTT. Its protein is CASSQSGHFNEKLFF.

This clonotype was picked up a small number of times. The DNA of the CDR3 is TGTGCCGGAGGGGGGATTATAAACGAGCAGTACTTC. Its protein product is CAGGGIINEQYF. J is TRBJ2-7 and V is TRBV2; tentatively, D is TRBD1 or TRBD2 (6 bases each). Trimming removed 11 bases from V and 5 bases from J, with 16 bases in between. This CDR3 region has 12 residues. Germline CDR1 reads SNHLY; CDR2 reads FYNNEI.

The table lists this clonotype with a few counts. This chain links TRBV10-1 with TRBJ1-5, with TRBD1 matching over 9 bases. Germline trimming cut 0 bases from V and 0 bases from J; bases unmatched to any gene: 12. The CDR3 has 20 residues. In germline, CDR1 is WNHNN, CDR2 SYGVQD (reference sequence). CDR3 amino acids: CASSESFRDRGCNSNQPQHF. CDR3 bases: TGCGCCAGCAGTGAGTCGTTCCGAGACAGGGGGTGCAATAGCAATCAGCCCCAGCATTTT.

CDR3 nucleotides: TGTGCCGTGGTGCCAGGGGGATTGGGCACTGAAGCTTTCTTT. Protein product: CAVVPGGLGTEAFF. The genes are TRBV6-6 and TRBJ1-1, with 7 nucleotides matching TRBD1. Germline trimming cut 11 bases from V and 4 bases from J; bases unmatched to any gene: 13. The CDR3 sequence is 14 residues long. Per germline, CDR1 MNHNY and CDR2 SVGAGI (reference sequence).

The gene calls are TRBV6-6 and TRBJ1-1; possibly TRBD1 for D (5 bases). The germline gives CDR1 MNHNY, CDR2 SVGAGI (reference sequence). The CDR3 extends over 13 amino acids. V lost 0 bases and J 10 bases, leaving 12 bases between the germline ends. CDR3 residues: CASSYSRQGPAFF. CDR3 nucleotide sequence: TGTGCCAGCAGTTACTCTCGTCAGGGTCCAGCTTTCTTT.

The chain combines TRBV6-1 with TRBJ2-3; no reliable D call. The CDR3 covers 17 residues. The V end lost 1 base, the J end lost 2 bases, and 16 bases lay between the germline ends. Looked up from germline, CDR1 is MNHNS and CDR2 is SASEGT. This CDR3 reads CASSEEWLGVNTDTQYF. In DNA form, the CDR3 reads TGTGCCAGCAGTGAAGAGTGGTTGGGTGTGAACACAGATACGCAGTATTTT.

Ten or more counts support this clonotype. The chain joins TRBV7-2 to TRBJ2-7, with 7 bases matching TRBD2. The junction had 7 bases not matched to a gene; V was cut back by 5 bases and J by 0 bases. The length of the CDR3 is 15 residues. Germline V gene data show CDR1 as SGHTA and CDR2 as FQGNSA. CDR3 nucleotides: TGTGCCAGCAGCCGGTTAGCGGGCACCTCCTACGAGCAGTACTTC. Its translation is CASSRLAGTSYEQYF.

This clonotype appeared many times. This chain connects TRBV7-6 to TRBJ2-3; D unclear. CDR3 size: 13 residues. CDR1 and CDR2 (germline): SGHVS, FNYEAQ. V was shortened by 5 bases and J by 5 bases, with 11 bases between the two germline ends. This CDR3 is CASSPIARDTQYF. The CDR3 DNA is TGTGCCAGCAGCCCAATAGCCAGAGATACGCAGTATTTT.

This chain uses TRBV25-1 with TRBJ2-2, with TRBD1 matching over 8 bases. With V trimmed by 0 bases and J by 7 bases, 13 bases remained unmatched. The CDR3 extends over 18 amino acids. Germline V gene sequence: CDR1 MGHDK, CDR2 SYGVNS. The CDR3, as DNA: TGTGCCAGCAGTGAATACCGCGTGGGACAGGTGGCAATCGGGGAGCTGTTTTTT. This encodes CASSEYRVGQVAIGELFF.

The chain couples TRBV7-3 to TRBJ1-4; 7 nucleotides match TRBD1. The germline V gene encodes CDR1 SGHTA and CDR2 FQGTGA. This CDR3 region has 15 residues. With 5 bases clipped from V and 10 bases from J, the junction kept 13 bases outside the gene matches. The CDR3 DNA reads as TGTGCCAGCAGCCCGACAGGGACGACAGAGGTAAAACTGTTTTTT. Protein sequence: CASSPTGTTEVKLFF. The variable domain in full, with the rest retrieved from reference TRBV7-3 and TRBJ1-4, is GAGVSQTPSNKVTEKGKYVELRCDPISGHTALYWYRQSLGQGPEFLIYFQGTGAADDSGLPNDRFFAVRPEGSVSTLKIQRTERGDSAVYLCASSPTGTTEVKLFFGSGTQLSVL.

The chain is built from TRBV7-9 and TRBJ2-2, with 7 nucleotides matching TRBD1. V was clipped by 5 bases and J by 1 base; unmatched bases: 7. The CDR3 is 16 amino acids. Germline-derived CDR1 and CDR2 are SEHNR and FQNEAQ (reference sequence). The CDR3 DNA is TGTGCCAGCAGCATTCCGGGACAGAAGAACACCGGGGAGCTGTTTTTT. It translates to CASSIPGQKNTGELFF.

This clonotype was picked up a small number of times. The J gene is TRBJ2-3, the V gene TRBV19; TRBD1 might be the D (6 bases). Germline CDR1 reads LNHDA; CDR2 reads SQIVND (reference sequence). The CDR3 length is 13 residues. Trimming cost V 5 bases and J 4 bases, with 10 bases left between them. CDR3 residues: CASSSAGADTQYF. The CDR3 nucleotides read TGTGCCAGTAGTTCCGCAGGGGCAGATACGCAGTATTTT.

The chain employs TRBV19 and TRBJ2-3, with D perhaps TRBD1 or TRBD2 (5 bases each). CDR1 is LNHDA and CDR2 is SQIVND in the germline V gene (reference sequence). This CDR3 region has 17 residues. Trimming removed 6 bases from V and 2 bases from J, with 21 bases in between. CDR3 DNA sequence: TGTGCCAGTAGCCGCCAACCCGGGACGGGGTACACAGATACGCAGTATTTT. Its translation: CASSRQPGTGYTDTQYF.

V gene TRBV7-2 combines with J gene TRBJ1-4; 7 nucleotides agree with TRBD1. V trimming: 4 bases; J trimming: 15 bases; junction bases outside the gene matches: 14. This CDR3 spans 14 amino acids. Germline assignment: CDR1 SGHTA and CDR2 FQGNSA. The CDR3, as DNA: TGTGCCAGCAGCTCAGAACAGGGGTCCGGTCGGGTGTTTTTT. As protein: CASSSEQGSGRVFF.

This clonotype was seen only a few times. The genes are TRBV7-9 and TRBJ1-2; 11 bases fit TRBD1. This CDR3 contains 15 residues. V was clipped by 1 base and J by 5 bases; unmatched bases: 3. Germline V gene lookup returns CDR1 SEHNR and CDR2 FQNEAQ (reference sequence). This chain's CDR3 is CASSLGGQGEYGYTF. The CDR3 DNA follows: TGTGCCAGCAGCTTAGGGGGACAGGGGGAGTATGGCTACACCTTC.

This clonotype appeared many times. The rearrangement uses TRBV7-9 and TRBJ1-5; D remains unclear. The CDR3 has 14 residues. CDR1 and CDR2 from the germline V gene are SEHNR and FQNEAQ (reference sequence). Between the trimmed V and J ends, which lost 3 bases and 2 bases, there was a span of 8 bases. The CDR3 DNA reads as TGTGCCAGCAGCTTTGGACGGGGCAATCAGCCCCAGCATTTT. Amino acid sequence: CASSFGRGNQPQHF.

About this clonotype itself: At one end, the junction sequence differs from germline, possibly due to a read error. The chain has TRBV5-6 and TRBJ1-1; 9 nucleotides match TRBD1. The CDR3 loop spans 14 amino acids. CDR1 is SGHDT and CDR2 is YYEEEE in the germline V gene. CDR3 DNA: TGTGCCAGCAGCACCGGACAGGGGTACACTGAAGATTTCTTT. Protein: CASSTGQGYTEDFF.

The CDR3 loop reads CASSQDGTFNQETQYF. The CDR3 coding sequence is TGCGCCAGCAGCCAAGATGGGACCTTTAACCAAGAGACCCAGTACTTC. This chain joins TRBV4-1 and TRBJ2-5; perhaps D is TRBD1 or TRBD2 (5 bases each). This CDR3 comprises 16 residues. Trimming left V 0 bases short and J 0 bases short, with 11 bases between. From germline, CDR1 is MGHRA and CDR2 YSYEKL.

The chain couples TRBV5-6 to TRBJ1-5; 8 positions match TRBD1. This CDR3 spans 16 amino acids. The germline gives CDR1 SGHDT, CDR2 YYEEEE. V shed 8 bases, J shed 4 bases, and the junction held 14 bases outside the gene matches. In DNA, the CDR3 is TGTGCCAGTGTTTACCCTGGGACAGGCAGGAATCAGCCCCAGCATTTT. Translated: CASVYPGTGRNQPQHF.

The rearrangement joins TRBV6-5 to TRBJ2-5, with TRBD2 identical over 12 bases. With 2 bases clipped from V and 9 bases from J, the junction kept 7 bases outside the gene matches. Germline loops: CDR1 MNHEY, CDR2 SVGAGI. The CDR3 sequence is 15 residues long. The CDR3 loop reads CASSYASGGAGSQYF. CDR3 nucleotide sequence: TGTGCCAGCAGTTACGCTAGCGGGGGGGCTGGGTCCCAGTACTTC.

The DNA for the CDR3 is TGTGCCAGCAGTACTATCCCCGGGACAGGGCCTTACAATGAGCAGTTCTTC. Amino acids: CASSTIPGTGPYNEQFF. The genes are TRBV27 and TRBJ2-1; 9 nucleotides agree with TRBD1. The germline V gene encodes CDR1 MNHEY and CDR2 SMNVEV (reference sequence). CDR3 size: 17 residues. J was trimmed by 4 bases and V by 5 bases; bases with no gene match: 12.

This chain links TRBV28 with TRBJ2-4; D is uncertain. CDR1 is MDHEN and CDR2 is SYDVKM in the germline V gene. Trimming shortened V by 4 bases and J by 0 bases, and 10 bases separated the two germline ends. This CDR3 has 15 amino acids. As DNA, the CDR3 is TGTGCCAGCAGTTCACCCCAGCTAGCCAAAAACATTCAGTACTTC. It translates to CASSSPQLAKNIQYF.

This chain connects TRBV25-1 to TRBJ2-2; D not certain. With 0 bases removed from V and 1 base from J, the gap between germline ends came to 6 bases. From germline, CDR1 is MGHDK and CDR2 SYGVNS. The CDR3 length is 15 residues. The CDR3 loop is CASSEYAVNTGELFF. DNA for the CDR3: TGTGCCAGCAGTGAATATGCGGTGAACACCGGGGAGCTGTTTTTT.

The chain carries TRBV12-3 or TRBV12-4 and TRBJ1-1, with D possibly matching TRBD1 (6 bases). The CDR3 loop spans 15 amino acids. The ends were cut back, 3 bases at V and 5 bases at J, with 16 bases in the middle. For the CDR3, the DNA is TGTGCCAGCAGTTTGGGGGGCACCCTTGGGACTGAAGCTTTCTTT. This translates into CASSLGGTLGTEAFF.

This clonotype was picked up a small number of times. This rearrangement joins TRBV12-3 or TRBV12-4 to TRBJ2-2, with 10 bases identical to TRBD2. The junction had 5 bases not matched to a gene; V was cut back by 6 bases and J by 7 bases. CDR3 length: 14 amino acids. The CDR3 region has the DNA TGTGCCAGCAGGCTAGCGGGAGCCGGCGGGGAGCTGTTTTTT. It yields the protein CASRLAGAGGELFF.

The chain combines TRBV11-3 with TRBJ2-1, with D possibly TRBD2 on 5 matching bases. This CDR3 has 17 residues. Germline V lookup: CDR1 SGHNT, CDR2 YENEEA. The V and J ends lost 4 bases and 6 bases respectively, with 22 bases between them. CDR3 nucleotide sequence: TGTGCCAGCAGCTACGACTCTAGCCGGGATAGAGGCAATGAGCAGTTCTTC. Encoded protein: CASSYDSSRDRGNEQFF.

This clonotype was detected only a few times. The chain joins TRBV6-2 or TRBV6-3 to TRBJ1-6, with D unresolved. The germline V gene encodes CDR1 MNHEY and CDR2 SVGEGT. The V end was cut by 7 bases, the J end by 9 bases, with 22 bases between. CDR3 length equals 16 residues. The CDR3 DNA reads as TGTGCCAGCAACCCGGCCAGCACGGGAATGGGTTCACCCCTCCACTTT. It specifies CASNPASTGMGSPLHF.